This record looks at one T cell receptor beta chain sequence and its context. The antigen remains unidentified. These data are taken from a study of T cells after yellow fever vaccination. Study findings and constraints: One caveat is that FACS-sorted repertoires could contain abundant clonotypes contaminating from the bulk population.

MiXCR, applied by TCRdb to the 5' RACE reads, yields one record per CDR3 protein. The sample has some 150,000 distinct CDR3 sequences, 9.5% to 12% seen once. CDR1 is MGHRA, CDR2 YSYEKL, per germline. V gave up 4 bases and J gave up 5 bases; unmatched junction bases: 7. The CDR3 sequence is 14 residues long. The sample consisted of CD8+ T cells sorted from PBMCs, taken 15 days after the yellow fever booster vaccination. The chain carries TRBV4-1 and TRBJ2-5; TRBD2 aligns across 7 bases. The TCR was taken from a man aged 18 to 30 who received the YFV17D yellow fever vaccine. The chain's CDR3 is CASSPRVGGETQYF. The CDR3 nucleotides read TGCGCCAGCAGCCCTCGAGTGGGAGGGGAGACCCAGTACTTC.